The sequence of this T cell receptor (beta chain) was determined in a study of cytomegalovirus exposure and HLA in healthy donors. On the study more broadly: Of more than 350 genotyped donors, 81% clustered with self-reported Caucasian donors. Study-level points and caveats: Reports indicated that the classifier achieved high specificity and sensitivity in diagnosing cytomegalovirus status.

Concerning this clone: Its antigen is unidentified.

Vbeta (60) and Jbeta (13) primers were used in the PCR. In the study's own analysis: The count from a later analysis was about 80 million unique TCR beta chains, 9 million to 12 million of them shared. This table comes from immunoSEQ multiplex PCR, and its TCRdb copy is limited to in-frame clones, with some not included. V and J calls plus clone size are reproduced from that table; the DNA served to infer D and trimming. The data show about 200,000 clones, and the top ten clones hold roughly 0.74%. This receptor was obtained from a boy aged 5-17 years in good health and CMV-seronegative. Sequencing was performed on PBMCs.

This CDR3 is CASGQGRNTEAFF. The CDR3 DNA reads TGTGCTAGCGGGCAGGGGAGGAACACTGAAGCTTTCTTT. This sequence joins TRBV7-9 and TRBJ1-1; perhaps TRBD1 as D (6 bases). In germline, CDR1 is SEHNR, CDR2 FQNEAQ (reference sequence). This CDR3 has 13 residues. Based on the CDR3 plus reference TRBV7-9 and TRBJ1-1, the full variable domain is DTGVSQNPRHKITKRGQNVTFRCDPISEHNRLYWYRQTLGQGPEFLTYFQNEAQLEKSRLLSDRFSAERPKGSFSTLEIQRTEQGDSAMYLCASGQGRNTEAFFGQGTRLTVV.